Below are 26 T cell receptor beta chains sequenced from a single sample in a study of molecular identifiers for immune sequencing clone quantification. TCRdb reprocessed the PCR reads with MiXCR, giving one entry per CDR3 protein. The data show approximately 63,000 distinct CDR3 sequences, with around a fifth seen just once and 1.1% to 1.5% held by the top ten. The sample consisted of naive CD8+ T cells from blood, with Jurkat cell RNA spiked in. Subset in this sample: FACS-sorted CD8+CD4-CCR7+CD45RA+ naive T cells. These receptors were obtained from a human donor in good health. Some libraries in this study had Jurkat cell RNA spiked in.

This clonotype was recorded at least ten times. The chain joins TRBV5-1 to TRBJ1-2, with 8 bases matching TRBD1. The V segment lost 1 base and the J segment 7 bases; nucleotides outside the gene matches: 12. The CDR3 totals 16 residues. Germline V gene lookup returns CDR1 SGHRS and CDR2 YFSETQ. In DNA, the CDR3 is TGCGCCAGCAGCTTGAGGCAGGGGGCAATCCCTTTTGGCTACACCTTC. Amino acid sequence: CASSLRQGAIPFGYTF.

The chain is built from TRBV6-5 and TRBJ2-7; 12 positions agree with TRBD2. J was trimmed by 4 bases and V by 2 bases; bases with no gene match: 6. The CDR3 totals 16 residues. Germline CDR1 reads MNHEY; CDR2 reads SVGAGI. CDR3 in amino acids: CASSYTTSGSLYEQYF. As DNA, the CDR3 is TGTGCCAGCAGTTACACGACTAGCGGGAGTTTATACGAGCAGTACTTC.

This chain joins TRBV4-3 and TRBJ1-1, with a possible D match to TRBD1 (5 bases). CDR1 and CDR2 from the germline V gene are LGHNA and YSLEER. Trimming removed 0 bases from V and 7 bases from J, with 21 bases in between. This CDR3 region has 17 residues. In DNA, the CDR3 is TGCGCCAGCAGCCAAGATTGGGCAGGGTCCGGAAGGAATGAAGCTTTCTTT. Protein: CASSQDWAGSGRNEAFF.

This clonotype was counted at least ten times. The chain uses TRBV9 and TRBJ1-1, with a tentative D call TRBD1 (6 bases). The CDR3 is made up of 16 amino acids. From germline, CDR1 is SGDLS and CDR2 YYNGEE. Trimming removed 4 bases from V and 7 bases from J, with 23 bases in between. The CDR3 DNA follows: TGTGCCAGCAGCCTAGATCCCAGGGGCGCGGGTTTTGAAGCTTTCTTT. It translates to CASSLDPRGAGFEAFF.

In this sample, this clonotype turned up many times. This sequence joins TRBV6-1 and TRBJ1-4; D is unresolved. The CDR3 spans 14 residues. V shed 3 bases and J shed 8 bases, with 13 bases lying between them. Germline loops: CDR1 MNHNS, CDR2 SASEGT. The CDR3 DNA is TGTGCCAGCAGTGACTCCGGGCCATCAGAAAAACTGTTTTTT. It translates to CASSDSGPSEKLFF.

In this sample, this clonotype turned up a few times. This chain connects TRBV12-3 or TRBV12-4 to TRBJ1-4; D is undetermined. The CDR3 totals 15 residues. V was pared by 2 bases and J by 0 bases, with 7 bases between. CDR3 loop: CASSLWLATNEKLFF. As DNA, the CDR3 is TGTGCCAGCAGTTTATGGCTTGCAACTAATGAAAAACTGTTTTTT.

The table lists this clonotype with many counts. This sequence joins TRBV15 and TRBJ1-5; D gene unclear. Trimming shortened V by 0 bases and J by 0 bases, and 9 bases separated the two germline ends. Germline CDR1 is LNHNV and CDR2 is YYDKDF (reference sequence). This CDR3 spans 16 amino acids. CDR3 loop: CATSRDSEGSNQPQHF. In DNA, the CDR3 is TGTGCCACCAGCAGAGATTCCGAGGGTAGCAATCAGCCCCAGCATTTT.

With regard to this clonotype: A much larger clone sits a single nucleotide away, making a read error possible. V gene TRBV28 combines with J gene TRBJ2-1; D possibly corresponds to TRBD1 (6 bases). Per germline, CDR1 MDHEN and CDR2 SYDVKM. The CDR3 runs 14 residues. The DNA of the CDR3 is TGTGCCAGCGGTTTGGACAGCTTATACAATGAGCAGTTCTTC. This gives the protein CASGLDSLYNEQFF.

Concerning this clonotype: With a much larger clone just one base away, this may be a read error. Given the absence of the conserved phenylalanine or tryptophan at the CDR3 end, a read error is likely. The CDR3 sequence is CASSLGGSAADTQYL. Here the CDR3 DNA reads TGTGCCAGCAGCTTAGGCGGGAGTGCGGCAGATACGCAGTATCTT. The rearrangement joins TRBV11-2 to TRBJ2-3; 7 bases align to TRBD2. The trim removed 1 base at V and 4 bases at J, leaving 5 bases unmatched. Germline CDR1 SGHAT, CDR2 FQNNGV. The CDR3 is 15 amino acids.

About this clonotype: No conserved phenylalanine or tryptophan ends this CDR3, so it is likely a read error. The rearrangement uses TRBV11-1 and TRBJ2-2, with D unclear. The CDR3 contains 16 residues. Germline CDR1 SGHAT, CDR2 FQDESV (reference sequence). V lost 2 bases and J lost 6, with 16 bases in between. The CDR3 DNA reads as TGTGCCAGCAGCTTAACGAGCCAAAACTGGCCCGGGGAGCTGTTTTCT. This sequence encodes CASSLTSQNWPGELFS.

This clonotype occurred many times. CDR3 coding DNA: TGTGCCAGCAGTTCTACGGGGGTGCGAGGGTACACTAATGAAAAACTGTTTTTT. It translates to CASSSTGVRGYTNEKLFF. The V and J genes are TRBV27 and TRBJ1-4; tentatively, D is TRBD1 (5 bases). Germline CDR1 reads MNHEY; CDR2 reads SMNVEV (reference sequence). Trimming pared 4 bases from V and 2 bases from J, leaving 20 bases between. The CDR3 is 18 amino acids.

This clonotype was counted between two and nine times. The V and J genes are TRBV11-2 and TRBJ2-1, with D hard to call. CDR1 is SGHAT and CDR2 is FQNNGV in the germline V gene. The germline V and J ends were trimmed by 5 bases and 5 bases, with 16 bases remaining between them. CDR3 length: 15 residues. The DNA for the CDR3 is TGTGCCAGCAGCCTCGTTTCTGGTTTGGACAATGAGCAGTTCTTC. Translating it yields CASSLVSGLDNEQFF. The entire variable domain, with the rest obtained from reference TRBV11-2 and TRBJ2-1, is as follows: EAGVAQSPRYKIIEKRQSVAFWCNPISGHATLYWYQQILGQGPKLLIQFQNNGVVDDSQLPKDRFSAERLKGVDSTLKIQPAKLEDSAVYLCASSLVSGLDNEQFFGPGTRLTVL.

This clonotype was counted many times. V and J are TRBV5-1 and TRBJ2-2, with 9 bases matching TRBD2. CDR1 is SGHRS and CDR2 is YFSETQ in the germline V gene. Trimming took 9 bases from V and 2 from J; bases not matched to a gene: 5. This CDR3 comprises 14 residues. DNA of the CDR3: TGCGCCACGAGGACTAGCGCTAACACCGGGGAGCTGTTTTTT. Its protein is CATRTSANTGELFF. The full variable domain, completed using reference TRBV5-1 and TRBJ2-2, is KAGVTQTPRYLIKTRGQQVTLSCSPISGHRSVSWYQQTPGQGLQFLFEYFSETQRNKGNFPGRFSGRQFSNSRSEMNVSTLELGDSALYLCATRTSANTGELFFGEGSRLTVL.

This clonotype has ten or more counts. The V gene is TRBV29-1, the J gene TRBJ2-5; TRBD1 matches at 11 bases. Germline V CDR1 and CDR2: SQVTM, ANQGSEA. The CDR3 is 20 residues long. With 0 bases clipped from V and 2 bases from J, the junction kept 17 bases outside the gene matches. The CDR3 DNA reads TGCAGCGTTGAAGATCCCTTGAGTCGTAGGACAGGGGGCAGGCAAGAGACCCAGTACTTC. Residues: CSVEDPLSRRTGGRQETQYF.

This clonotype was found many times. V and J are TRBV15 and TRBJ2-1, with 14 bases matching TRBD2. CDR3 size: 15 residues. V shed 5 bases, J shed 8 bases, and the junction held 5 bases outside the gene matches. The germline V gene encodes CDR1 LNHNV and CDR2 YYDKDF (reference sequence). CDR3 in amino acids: CATSEGLAGVDEQFF. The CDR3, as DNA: TGTGCCACCAGCGAGGGACTAGCGGGAGTCGATGAGCAGTTCTTC. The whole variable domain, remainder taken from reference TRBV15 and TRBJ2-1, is DAMVIQNPRYQVTQFGKPVTLSCSQTLNHNVMYWYQQKSSQAPKLLFHYYDKDFNNEADTPDNFQSRRPNTSFCFLDIRSPGLGDTAMYLCATSEGLAGVDEQFFGPGTRLTVL.

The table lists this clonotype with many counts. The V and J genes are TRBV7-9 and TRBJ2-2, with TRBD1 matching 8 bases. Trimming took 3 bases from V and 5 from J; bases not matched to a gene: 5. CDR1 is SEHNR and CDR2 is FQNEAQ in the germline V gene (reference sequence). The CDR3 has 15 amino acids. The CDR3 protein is CASSFTGGETGELFF. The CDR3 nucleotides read TGTGCCAGCAGCTTTACAGGGGGAGAGACCGGGGAGCTGTTTTTT.

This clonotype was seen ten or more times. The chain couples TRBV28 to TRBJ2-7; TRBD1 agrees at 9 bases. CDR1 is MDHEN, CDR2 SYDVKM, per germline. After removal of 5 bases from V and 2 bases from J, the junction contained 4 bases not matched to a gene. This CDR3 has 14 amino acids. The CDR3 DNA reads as TGTGCCAGCAGTACCGGGACAGGGACCTACGAGCAGTACTTC. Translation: CASSTGTGTYEQYF.

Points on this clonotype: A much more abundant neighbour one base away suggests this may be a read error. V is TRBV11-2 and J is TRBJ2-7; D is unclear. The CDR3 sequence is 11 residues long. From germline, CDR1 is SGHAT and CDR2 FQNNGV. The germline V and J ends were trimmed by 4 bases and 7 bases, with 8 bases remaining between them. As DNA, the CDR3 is TGTGCCAGCAGCTCCCCCCGTGAGCAGTACTTC. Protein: CASSSPREQYF.

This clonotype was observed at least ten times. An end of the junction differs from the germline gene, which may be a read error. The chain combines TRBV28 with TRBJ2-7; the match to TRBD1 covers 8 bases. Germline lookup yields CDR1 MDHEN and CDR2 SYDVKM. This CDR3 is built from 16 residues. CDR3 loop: CASSYQGARDWDEQYF. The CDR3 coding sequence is TGTGCCAGCAGTTATCAGGGGGCCAGAGATTGGGACGAGCAGTATTTC.

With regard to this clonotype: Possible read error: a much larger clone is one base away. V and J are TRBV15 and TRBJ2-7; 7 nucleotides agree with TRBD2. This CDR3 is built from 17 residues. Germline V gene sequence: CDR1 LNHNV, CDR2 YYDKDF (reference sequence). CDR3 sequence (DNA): TGTGCCACCTGCAGAGAATTGGTGGCGGGAGCATCACACGAGCAGTACTTC. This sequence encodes CATCRELVAGASHEQYF.

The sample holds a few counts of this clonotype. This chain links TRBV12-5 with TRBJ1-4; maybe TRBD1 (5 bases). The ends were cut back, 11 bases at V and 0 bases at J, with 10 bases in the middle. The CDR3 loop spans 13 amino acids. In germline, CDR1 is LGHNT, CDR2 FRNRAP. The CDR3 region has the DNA TGTGCTCTAGGGGTCCCAACTAATGAAAAACTGTTTTTT. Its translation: CALGVPTNEKLFF.

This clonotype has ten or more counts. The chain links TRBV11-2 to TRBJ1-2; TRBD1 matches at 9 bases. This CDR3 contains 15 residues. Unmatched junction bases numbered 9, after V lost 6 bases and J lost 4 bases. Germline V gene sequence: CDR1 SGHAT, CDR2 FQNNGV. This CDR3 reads CASSPGTGFGYGYTF. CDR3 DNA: TGTGCCAGCAGTCCCGGGACAGGGTTCGGCTATGGCTACACCTTC.

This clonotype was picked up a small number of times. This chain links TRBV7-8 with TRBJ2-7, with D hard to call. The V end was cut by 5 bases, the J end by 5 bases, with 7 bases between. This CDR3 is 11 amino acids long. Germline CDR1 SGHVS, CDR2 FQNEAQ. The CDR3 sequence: CASSPLNEQYF. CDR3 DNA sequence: TGTGCCAGCAGCCCGCTGAACGAGCAGTACTTC.

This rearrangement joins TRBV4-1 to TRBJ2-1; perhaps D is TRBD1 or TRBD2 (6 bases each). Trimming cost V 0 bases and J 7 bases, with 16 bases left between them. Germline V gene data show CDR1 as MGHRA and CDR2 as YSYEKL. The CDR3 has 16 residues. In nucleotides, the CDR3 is TGCGCCAGCAGCCAAGAGAGAGGGGGGTCATGGAATGAGCAGTTCTTC. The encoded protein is CASSQERGGSWNEQFF.

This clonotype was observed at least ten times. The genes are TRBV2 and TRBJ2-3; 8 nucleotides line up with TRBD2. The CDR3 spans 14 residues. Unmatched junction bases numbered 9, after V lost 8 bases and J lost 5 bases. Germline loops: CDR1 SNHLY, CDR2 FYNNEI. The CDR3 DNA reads TGTGCCAGCCCCCAGCGGGAGTCACAAGATACGCAGTATTTT. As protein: CASPQRESQDTQYF.

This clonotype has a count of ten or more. The DNA of the CDR3 is TGTGCCAGCAGGTGGAGGGGGCACACTGAAGCTTTCTTT. Protein sequence: CASRWRGHTEAFF. V gene TRBV27 combines with J gene TRBJ1-1; 7 bases fit TRBD1. Losses at the gene ends were 6 bases for V and 3 bases for J; bases not matched to a gene: 4. Germline V gives CDR1 MNHEY, CDR2 SMNVEV (reference sequence). The CDR3 is made up of 13 amino acids.